The clone carrying this T cell receptor beta chain was seen once. The sample originates from a study of blood T cell repertoires in COVID-19. Study-wide background: Italy, Spain and the United States were the sources of the convalescent and acute COVID-19 samples. T cells, B-cell-depleted T cells, or PBMCs supplied cDNA or gDNA.

In the authors' workflow: Reference gene primer amplification gave nucleated cell count estimates. Sequenced by immunoSEQ multiplex PCR; TCRdb stores in-frame clones only, minus some. V, J and clone size derive from that table, while D and trimming were established from the DNA sequence. The table includes some 260,000 clones, more than 70% detected once. The germline V and J ends were trimmed by 3 bases and 9 bases, with 18 bases remaining between them. In germline, CDR1 is MDHEN, CDR2 SYDVKM. This CDR3 has 15 amino acids. The chain is built from TRBV28 and TRBJ1-5; D is unresolved. This receptor was identified in a woman between 18 and 29 years old with acute or convalescent COVID-19. The specimen was peripheral blood. Here the CDR3 reads CASSLLSQAVRPQHF. Written as DNA, the CDR3 is TGTGCCAGCAGTTTGCTGTCGCAGGCCGTTCGGCCCCAGCATTTT. The full variable domain, completed using reference TRBV28 and TRBJ1-5, is DVKVTQSSRYLVKRTGEKVFLECVQDMDHENMFWYRQDPGLGLRLIYFSYDVKMKEKGDIPEGYSVSREKKERFSLILESASTNQTSMYLCASSLLSQAVRPQHFGDGTRLSIL.